This is a list of T cell receptor beta chains from one sample in a study of shared clonotypes between healthy human individuals. Profiled with immunoSEQ multiplex PCR; TCRdb holds only in-frame clones, not every one. The sample includes over a million clones, approximately 97% seen only once; the top ten take roughly 1.1%. Sequenced: naive CD4+ T cells sorted from blood. These receptors were collected from a man between 25 and 39 years old in good health. Each CDR3 is given with its conserved first and last residue. The order of the fields is D gene, J gene, clone size, V gene, CDR3 DNA, CDR3 protein. A D gene is named only where the DNA matches it firmly. Where a row states a size, it is once, few, many or the class of an expanded clone; other rows omit it.

d_gene: .
j_gene: TRBJ2-1
abundance: .
v_gene: TRBV10-3
CDR3nt: TGTGCCATCAGTGAGTTCGGAGTTGAGCAGTTCTTC
CDR3aa: CAISEFGVEQFF

d_gene: .
j_gene: TRBJ2-1
abundance: .
v_gene: TRBV19
CDR3nt: TGTGCCAGTAGTCTAGTCACCGGGGCCGCGGCCTACAATGAGCAGTTCTTC
CDR3aa: CASSLVTGAAAYNEQFF

d_gene: TRBD2
j_gene: TRBJ2-2
abundance: .
v_gene: TRBV13
CDR3nt: TGTGCCAGCAGCCCCCCGTCGCCTAGCGGACGGGTGGCGAACACCGGGGAGCTGTTTTTT
CDR3aa: CASSPPSPSGRVANTGELFF

d_gene: TRBD2
j_gene: TRBJ2-3
abundance: .
v_gene: TRBV4-2
CDR3nt: TGTGCCAGCAGCCAAGATGGTGGTCTGGCGGGAGAGGCGGATACGCAGTATTTT
CDR3aa: CASSQDGGLAGEADTQYF

d_gene: .
j_gene: TRBJ2-2
abundance: .
v_gene: TRBV4-3
CDR3nt: TGCGCCAGCAGCCTCGTAGGGGGGAAAGTCGGGGAGCTGTTTTTT
CDR3aa: CASSLVGGKVGELFF

d_gene: TRBD2
j_gene: TRBJ2-2
abundance: .
v_gene: TRBV28
CDR3nt: TGTGCCAGCAATCGGGGGGCGAACACCGGGGAGCTGTTTTTT
CDR3aa: CASNRGANTGELFF

d_gene: .
j_gene: TRBJ2-7
abundance: .
v_gene: TRBV29-1
CDR3nt: TGCAGCGTCCTCGGGTTAGCGGACTCTTACGAGCAGTACTTC
CDR3aa: CSVLGLADSYEQYF

d_gene: TRBD1
j_gene: TRBJ2-6
abundance: .
v_gene: TRBV4-1
CDR3nt: TGCGCCAGCAGCCAAGGCGCGACAGGGGGTGCTGGGGCCAACGTCCTGACTTTC
CDR3aa: CASSQGATGGAGANVLTF

d_gene: .
j_gene: TRBJ2-3
abundance: .
v_gene: TRBV19
CDR3nt: TGTGCCAGTAGTATTGTTCAGGGAACAGATACGCAGTATTTT
CDR3aa: CASSIVQGTDTQYF

d_gene: TRBD1
j_gene: TRBJ2-5
abundance: .
v_gene: TRBV5-4
CDR3nt: TGTGCCAGCAGCGTAGGGACAGATCAAGAGACCCAGTACTTC
CDR3aa: CASSVGTDQETQYF

d_gene: .
j_gene: TRBJ2-1
abundance: .
v_gene: TRBV10-3
CDR3nt: TGTGCCATCACTCGCGGGACCTACAATGAGCAGTTCTTC
CDR3aa: CAITRGTYNEQFF

d_gene: .
j_gene: TRBJ2-1
abundance: once
v_gene: TRBV9
CDR3nt: TGTGCCAGCAGCGTAGCCTGGTCTCTTACCAATGAGCAGTTCTTC
CDR3aa: CASSVAWSLTNEQFF

d_gene: TRBD2
j_gene: TRBJ2-3
abundance: .
v_gene: TRBV5-4
CDR3nt: TGTGCCAGCAGCTTGACGAGCGGGGGAAACACAGATACGCAGTATTTT
CDR3aa: CASSLTSGGNTDTQYF

d_gene: .
j_gene: TRBJ1-5
abundance: .
v_gene: TRBV28
CDR3nt: TGTGCCAGCAGTTTACAGGGGTCAGGCAATCAGCCCCAGCATTTT
CDR3aa: CASSLQGSGNQPQHF

d_gene: TRBD1
j_gene: TRBJ2-7
abundance: .
v_gene: TRBV29-1
CDR3nt: TGCAGCGTTGAGGGCGGACAGGGGGCGCGCGAGCAGTACTTC
CDR3aa: CSVEGGQGAREQYF

d_gene: .
j_gene: TRBJ2-5
abundance: .
v_gene: TRBV5-1
CDR3nt: TGCGCCAGCAGCTTGGCCTGGCAGGGAGAGACCCAGTACTTC
CDR3aa: CASSLAWQGETQYF